The source of this T cell receptor beta chain is a study of T-cell reconstitution after alpha-beta-depleted transplantation in children. Unique molecular identifiers were incorporated when the TCRbeta library was constructed. TCRdb itself ran the PCR reads through MiXCR, one entry per CDR3 protein. The sample includes around 230,000 distinct CDR3 sequences, around a sixth of them seen just once. There are 11 residues in the CDR3. The ends were cut back, 8 bases at V and 9 bases at J, with 14 bases in the middle. From germline, CDR1 is SQVTM and CDR2 ANQGSEA. A few counts support this clonotype. The starting material was PBMCs, mostly from graft donor cells, obtained 360 days after TCRalphabeta/CD19-depleted stem cell transplant. This TCR was recovered from a male patient between 2 and 10 years old who had a stem cell transplant for acute lymphoblastic leukemia, so the T cells may come from the graft donor. V gene TRBV29-1 combines with J gene TRBJ2-1; possibly TRBD2 for D (6 bases). As DNA, the CDR3 is TGCAGCACCCAACCCGGGGGTGAGCAGTTCTTC. It specifies CSTQPGGEQFF.